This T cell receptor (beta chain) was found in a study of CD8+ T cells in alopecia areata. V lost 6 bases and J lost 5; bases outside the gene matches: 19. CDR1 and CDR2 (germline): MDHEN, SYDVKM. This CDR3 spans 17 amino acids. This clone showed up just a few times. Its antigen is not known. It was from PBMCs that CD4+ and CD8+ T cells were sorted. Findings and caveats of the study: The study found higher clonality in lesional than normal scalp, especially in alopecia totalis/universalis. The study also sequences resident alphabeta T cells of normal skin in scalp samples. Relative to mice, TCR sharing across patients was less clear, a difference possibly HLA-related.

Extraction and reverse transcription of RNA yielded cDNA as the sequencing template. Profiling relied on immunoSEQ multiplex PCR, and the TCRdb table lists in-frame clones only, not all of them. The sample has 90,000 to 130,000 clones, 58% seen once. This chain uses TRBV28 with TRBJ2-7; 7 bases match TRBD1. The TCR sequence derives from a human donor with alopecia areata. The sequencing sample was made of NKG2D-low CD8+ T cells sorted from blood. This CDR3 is CASSSFRDSEGNDEQYF. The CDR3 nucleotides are TGTGCCAGCAGCAGTTTTAGGGACAGTGAGGGAAATGACGAGCAGTACTTC.